A selection of T cell receptor beta chains follows, all from one sample in a study of shared clonotypes between healthy human individuals. Repertoires were generated with immunoSEQ multiplex PCR, while TCRdb's copy carries only in-frame clones and drops some. The data show 1,400,000 or so clones, approximately 98.5% seen once. Specimen: naive CD4+ T cells sorted from blood. All receptors derive from a man younger than 45 in good health. CDR3s include the opening cysteine and the closing phenylalanine or tryptophan. A D gene is named only where the DNA matches it firmly. Only part of the rows carry a size: once, few, many, or a class if the clone is expanded.

- TRBD1 TRBJ1-1 TRBV6-1 TGTGCCAGCATGGGCTATTGGGACAGGGGCACTGAAGCTTTCTTT CASMGYWDRGTEAFF
once - TRBJ2-7 TRBV5-1 TGCGCCAGCAGCTTGGGGGGGCCTTCCTACGAGCAGTACTTC CASSLGGPSYEQYF
- TRBD1 TRBJ2-2 TRBV19 TGTGCCAGTAGTCCGCGGACAGGGCGGGACACCGGGGAGCTGTTTTTT CASSPRTGRDTGELFF
once TRBD1 TRBJ2-1 TRBV5-1 TGCGCCAGCAGCTTGACAGGGGGCTTCCCTCAAACGGATGAGCAGTTCTTC CASSLTGGFPQTDEQFF
- - TRBJ1-2 TRBV6-5 TGTGCCAGCAGTTATGACGGGGGCCATGGCTACACCTTC CASSYDGGHGYTF
once TRBD1 TRBJ1-5 TRBV2 TGTGCCACACAACGTAACAGGGGAATGGATCAGCCCCAGCATTTT CATQRNRGMDQPQHF
- - TRBJ2-7 TRBV7-2 TGTGCCAGCAGCTTAGGGACTTCTACCGAGCAGTACTTC CASSLGTSTEQYF
- - TRBJ1-2 TRBV7-9 TGTGCCAGCAGCCTCGGACAGAACTATGGCTACACCTTC CASSLGQNYGYTF
- - TRBJ2-2 TRBV5-1 TGCGCCAGCAGCTCAGTACCAACTGGGGGGGAGCTGTTTTTT CASSSVPTGGELFF
- - TRBJ2-7 TRBV23-1 TGCGCCAGCAGTCAATCTCGAGGTTCCTACGAGCAGTACTTC CASSQSRGSYEQYF
once - TRBJ2-7 TRBV7-9 TGTGCCAGCAGCTTAAGCGGCCGTGGGTCTCGCGAGCAGTACTTC CASSLSGRGSREQYF
- - TRBJ2-7 TRBV2 TGTGCCAGCCCCTCGACCAGTTACGAGCAGTACTTC CASPSTSYEQYF
- - TRBJ2-7 TRBV23-1 TGCGCCAGCAAGCCTTTAGAGACAAGCGACGAGCAGTACTTC CASKPLETSDEQYF
- - TRBJ2-6 TRBV5-1 TGCGCCAGCAGCGGCAGATCTGACTCTGGGGCCAACGTCCTGACTTTC CASSGRSDSGANVLTF
- - TRBJ2-1 TRBV7-7 TGTGCTAGCAGCCCTCACGGTAGAGATGAGCAGTTCTTC CASSPHGRDEQFF
- - TRBJ1-2 TRBV2 TGTGCCAGCAGTGATATTGGCCGGACAGTTGGTGGCTACACCTTC CASSDIGRTVGGYTF
- TRBD2 TRBJ2-7 TRBV5-1 TGCGCCAGCAGCTTGGGGGCTAGCGGGAGAGTGGAGGACGAGCAGTACTTC CASSLGASGRVEDEQYF
- TRBD1 TRBJ1-1 TRBV5-1 TGCGCCAGCAGCCCGAACAGGGGTAACACTGAAGCTTTCTTT CASSPNRGNTEAFF
- - TRBJ2-1 TRBV5-4 TGTGCCAGCAGCTTGGCTAGGGAGGGGGTTGAGCAGTTCTTC CASSLAREGVEQFF
- - TRBJ1-3 TRBV27 TGTGCCAGCAGTTTTTCCCCGGGAAACACCATATATTTT CASSFSPGNTIYF
- - TRBJ2-7 TRBV6-1 TGTGCCAGCAGTGGCGACAGGATCTCCTACGAGCAGTACTTC CASSGDRISYEQYF